This T cell receptor (beta chain) was sequenced during a study of OX40 agonist ivuxolimab in advanced cancers. Study-wide points: The study found among the lowest clonal expansion in partial responders at 0.1-3.0 mg/kg. Expanded clones were, on average, more numerous among CD8+ T cells than CD4+.

Deletions cut 0 bases from V and 2 bases from J, with 11 bases between. Germline CDR1 reads SGHTA; CDR2 reads FQGNSA. The CDR3 runs to 15 residues. Measured with immunoSEQ multiplex PCR; TCRdb has only the in-frame clones, and not every one. Here the sample spans 55,000 to 75,000 clones, roughly 87% being singletons. Note on this clone: Its antigen is undetermined.

Exclusion of a patient followed from autoimmune disease history or systemic immunosuppression. At cycle 4 day 1, cycle 7 day 1, and baseline, blood was sampled. The V call is TRBV7-2, the J call TRBJ2-7, with D possibly matching TRBD2 (6 bases). This sequence originates from an adult with an advanced solid tumor such as melanoma, head and neck, liver or kidney cancer. Sequenced material: CD4+ or CD8+ T cells sorted from blood, taken in a trial of the OX40 agonist ivuxolimab. The DNA for the CDR3 is TGTGCCAGCAGCTTAGCGGCGGGATCCACCTACGAGCAGTACTTC. Its protein product is CASSLAAGSTYEQYF. Based on the CDR3 plus reference TRBV7-2 and TRBJ2-7, the full variable domain is GAGVSQSPSNKVTEKGKDVELRCDPISGHTALYWYRQSLGQGLEFLIYFQGNSAPDKSGLPSDRFSAERTGGSVSTLTIQRTQQEDSAVYLCASSLAAGSTYEQYFGPGTRLTVT.